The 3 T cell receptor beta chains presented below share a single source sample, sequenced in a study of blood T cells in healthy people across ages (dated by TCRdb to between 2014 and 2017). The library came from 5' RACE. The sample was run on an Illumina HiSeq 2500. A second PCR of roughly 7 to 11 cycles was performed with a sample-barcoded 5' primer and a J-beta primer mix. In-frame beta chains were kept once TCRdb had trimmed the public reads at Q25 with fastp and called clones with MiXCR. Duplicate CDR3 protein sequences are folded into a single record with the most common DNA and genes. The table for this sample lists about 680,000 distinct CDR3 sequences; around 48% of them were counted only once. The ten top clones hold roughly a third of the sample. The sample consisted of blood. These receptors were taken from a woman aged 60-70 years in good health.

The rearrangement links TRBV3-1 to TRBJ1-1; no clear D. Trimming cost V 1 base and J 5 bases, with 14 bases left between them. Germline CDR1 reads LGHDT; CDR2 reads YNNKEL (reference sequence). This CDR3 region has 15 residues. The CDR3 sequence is CASSQGNRGRTEAFF. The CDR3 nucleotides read TGTGCCAGCAGCCAAGGGAACCGGGGTAGGACTGAAGCTTTCTTT.

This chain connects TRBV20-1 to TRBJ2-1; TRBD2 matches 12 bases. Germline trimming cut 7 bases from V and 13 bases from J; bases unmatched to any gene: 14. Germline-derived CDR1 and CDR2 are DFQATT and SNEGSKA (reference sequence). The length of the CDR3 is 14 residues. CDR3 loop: CSVILAGGQETQFF. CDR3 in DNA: TGCAGTGTAATACTAGCGGGAGGTCAAGAGACCCAGTTCTTC.

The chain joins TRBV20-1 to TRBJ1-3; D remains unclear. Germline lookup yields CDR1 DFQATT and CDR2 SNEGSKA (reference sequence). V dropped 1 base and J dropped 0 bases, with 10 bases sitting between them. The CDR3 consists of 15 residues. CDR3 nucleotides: TGCAGTGCTAGAGCCCCGACAAGCTCTGGAAACACCATATATTTT. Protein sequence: CSARAPTSSGNTIYF.